Listed below are T cell receptor beta chains from one sample, sequenced in a study of T cells in localized non-small cell lung cancer. Produced via immunoSEQ multiplex PCR; TCRdb's table is partial and in-frame only. The data show 20,000 to 25,000 clones, with about 89% seen just once and roughly 14% held by the top ten. The sample was peripheral blood, taken before any cancer treatment. Receptors were obtained from a male donor older than 55 with stage I lung adenocarcinoma. Each CDR3 is given with its conserved first and last residue. A D gene is named only where the DNA matches it firmly. Where a row states a size, it is once, few, many or the class of an expanded clone; other rows omit it.

size,D,J,V,CDR3,DNA
.,.,TRBJ2-7,TRBV27,CASSLNRGKGYEQYF,TGTGCCAGCAGTTTAAATCGGGGGAAGGGGTACGAGCAGTACTTC
.,.,TRBJ1-4,TRBV7-6,CASSRGATNEKLFF,TGTGCCAGCAGCCGGGGGGCAACTAATGAAAAACTGTTTTTT
once,TRBD2,TRBJ2-7,TRBV7-2,CASSTASGRSSYEQYF,TGTGCCAGCAGCACCGCTAGCGGGAGGTCTTCCTACGAGCAGTACTTC
.,.,TRBJ2-1,TRBV5-8,CASSLKVAISSSYNEQFF,TGTGCCAGCAGCTTGAAGGTAGCTATCTCGAGCTCCTACAATGAGCAGTTCTTC
.,.,TRBJ2-5,TRBV7-6,CASSLSPGEAQETQYF,TGTGCCAGCAGCTTAAGCCCCGGGGAGGCCCAAGAGACCCAGTACTTC
.,.,TRBJ2-3,TRBV6-5,CASSYGGLEKDTQYF,TGTGCCAGCAGTTACGGGGGTCTAGAGAAAGATACGCAGTATTTT
.,.,TRBJ1-1,TRBV5-8,CASSLEPDNTEAFF,TGTGCCAGCAGCTTGGAACCCGATAACACTGAAGCTTTCTTT
.,.,TRBJ2-3,TRBV7-8,CASSSRLGVDTQYF,TGTGCCAGCAGCTCCAGACTAGGGGTCGATACGCAGTATTTT
.,.,TRBJ2-6,TRBV27,CASSNGYPATKSGQRPDF,TGTGCCAGCAGTAACGGTTATCCGGCTACAAAGTCGGGCCAACGTCCTGACTTC
.,TRBD1,TRBJ1-3,TRBV5-8,CASNRRGQGIRAIYF,TGTGCCAGCAACCGGAGGGGACAGGGGATCAGGGCCATATATTTT
.,.,TRBJ1-4,TRBV7-2,CASSLNPNEKLFF,TGTGCCAGCAGCTTAAACCCGAATGAAAAACTGTTTTTT
.,TRBD1,TRBJ1-1,TRBV11-3,CASSLGQGGSEAFF,TGTGCCAGCAGCTTGGGACAGGGAGGGTCTGAAGCTTTCTTT
once,.,TRBJ2-2,TRBV28,CASSLPRGESTGELFF,TGTGCCAGCAGTTTACCCAGGGGAGAGAGCACCGGGGAGCTGTTTTTT
.,TRBD2,TRBJ2-5,TRBV5-4,CASSRTSGRAETQYF,TGTGCCAGCAGCCGGACTAGCGGGAGGGCGGAGACCCAGTACTTC
.,.,TRBJ2-1,TRBV29-1,CSALWSLRRNEQFF,TGCAGCGCTCTCTGGAGTCTACGTCGCAATGAGCAGTTCTTC
.,TRBD2,TRBJ2-1,TRBV7-2,CASSLERGGFREQFF,TGTGCCAGCAGCTTAGAGCGGGGGGGCTTCCGGGAGCAGTTCTTC